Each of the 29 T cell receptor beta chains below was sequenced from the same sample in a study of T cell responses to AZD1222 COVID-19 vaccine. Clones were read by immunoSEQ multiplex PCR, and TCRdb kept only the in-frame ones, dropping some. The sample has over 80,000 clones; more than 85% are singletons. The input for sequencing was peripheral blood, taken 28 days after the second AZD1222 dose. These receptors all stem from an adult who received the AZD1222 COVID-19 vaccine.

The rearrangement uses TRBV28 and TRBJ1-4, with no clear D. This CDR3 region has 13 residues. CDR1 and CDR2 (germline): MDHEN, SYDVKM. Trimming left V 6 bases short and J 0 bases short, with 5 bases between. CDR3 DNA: TGTGCCAGCAGAGATGCAACTAATGAAAAACTGTTTTTT. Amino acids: CASRDATNEKLFF.

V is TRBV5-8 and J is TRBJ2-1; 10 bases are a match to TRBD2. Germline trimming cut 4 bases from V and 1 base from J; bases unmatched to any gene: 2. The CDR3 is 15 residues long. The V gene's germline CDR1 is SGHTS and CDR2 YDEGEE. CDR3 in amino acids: CASSRGLASYNEQFF. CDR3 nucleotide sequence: TGTGCCAGCAGCCGGGGACTAGCGTCCTACAATGAGCAGTTCTTC.

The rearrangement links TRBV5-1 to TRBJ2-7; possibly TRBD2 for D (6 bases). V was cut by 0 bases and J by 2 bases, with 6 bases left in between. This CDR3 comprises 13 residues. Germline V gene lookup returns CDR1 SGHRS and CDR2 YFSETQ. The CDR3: CASSLVAAYEQYF. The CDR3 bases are TGCGCCAGCAGCTTGGTAGCGGCCTACGAGCAGTACTTC.

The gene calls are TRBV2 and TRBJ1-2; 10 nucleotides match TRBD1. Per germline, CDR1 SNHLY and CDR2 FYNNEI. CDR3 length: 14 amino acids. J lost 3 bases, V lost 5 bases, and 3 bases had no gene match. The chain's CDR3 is CASSLDRGDYGYTF. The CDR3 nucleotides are TGTGCCAGCAGTTTGGACAGGGGGGACTATGGCTACACCTTC.

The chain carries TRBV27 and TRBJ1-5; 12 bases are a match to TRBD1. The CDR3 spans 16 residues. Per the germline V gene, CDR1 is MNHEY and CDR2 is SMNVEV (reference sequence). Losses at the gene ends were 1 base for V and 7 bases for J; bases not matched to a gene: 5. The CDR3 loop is CASSLWGTGGGQPQHF. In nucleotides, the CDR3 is TGTGCCAGCAGTTTATGGGGGACAGGGGGCGGGCAGCCCCAGCATTTT.

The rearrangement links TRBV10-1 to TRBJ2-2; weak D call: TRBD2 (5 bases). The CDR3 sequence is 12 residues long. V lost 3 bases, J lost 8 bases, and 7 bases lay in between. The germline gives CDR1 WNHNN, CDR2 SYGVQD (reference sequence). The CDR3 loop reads CASSELGGELFF. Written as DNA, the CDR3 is TGCGCCAGCAGTGAACTAGGAGGGGAGCTGTTTTTT.

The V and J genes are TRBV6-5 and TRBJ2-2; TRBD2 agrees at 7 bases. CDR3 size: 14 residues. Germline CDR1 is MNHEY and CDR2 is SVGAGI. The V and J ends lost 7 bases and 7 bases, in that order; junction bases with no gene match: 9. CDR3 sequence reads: CASTSAGAVGELFF. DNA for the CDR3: TGTGCCAGCACGTCGGCGGGAGCGGTCGGGGAGCTGTTTTTT.

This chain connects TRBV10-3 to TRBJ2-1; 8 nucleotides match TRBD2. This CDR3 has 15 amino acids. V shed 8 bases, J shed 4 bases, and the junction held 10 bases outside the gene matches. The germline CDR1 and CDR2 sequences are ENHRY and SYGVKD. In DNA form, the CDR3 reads TGTGCCATCCGGGTTAGCGGGACACCTTACAATGAGCAGTTCTTC. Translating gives CAIRVSGTPYNEQFF.

CDR3 residues: CASSREGRYEQYF. CDR3 bases: TGCGCCAGCAGCCGGGAGGGCCGCTACGAGCAGTACTTC. This chain connects TRBV5-1 to TRBJ2-7; 8 bases align to TRBD2. Trimming at V came to 4 bases and at J to 3 bases, leaving 3 bases not matched to a gene. Germline lookup yields CDR1 SGHRS and CDR2 YFSETQ. The CDR3 totals 13 residues.

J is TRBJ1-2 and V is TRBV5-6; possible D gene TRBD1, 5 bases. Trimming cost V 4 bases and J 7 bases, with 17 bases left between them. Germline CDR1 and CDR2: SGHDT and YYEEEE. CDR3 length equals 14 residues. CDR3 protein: CASSPGAGRSGYTF. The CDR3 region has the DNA TGTGCCAGCAGCCCCGGGGCTGGGCGGAGTGGCTACACCTTC.

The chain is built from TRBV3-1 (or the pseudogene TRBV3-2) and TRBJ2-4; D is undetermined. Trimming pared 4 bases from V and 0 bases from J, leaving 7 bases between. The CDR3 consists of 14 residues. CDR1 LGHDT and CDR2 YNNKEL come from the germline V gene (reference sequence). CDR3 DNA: TGTGCCAGCAGCCTAGGCTTAGCCAAAAACATTCAGTACTTC. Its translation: CASSLGLAKNIQYF.

CDR3 region: CASSQDPGRLVSPLHF. DNA of the CDR3: TGTGCCAGCAGCCAAGATCCGGGGCGCTTGGTTTCACCCCTCCACTTT. The V and J genes are TRBV3-1 (or the pseudogene TRBV3-2) and TRBJ1-6, with D possibly being TRBD1 (5 bases). The V gene lost 0 bases and the J gene lost 9 bases, with 15 bases spanning the gap. The CDR3 covers 16 residues. Per germline, CDR1 LGHDT and CDR2 YNNKEL (reference sequence).

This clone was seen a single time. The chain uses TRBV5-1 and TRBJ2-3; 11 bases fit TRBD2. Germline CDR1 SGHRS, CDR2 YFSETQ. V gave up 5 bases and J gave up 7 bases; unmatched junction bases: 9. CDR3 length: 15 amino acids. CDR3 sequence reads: CASSRGLAGGNTQYF. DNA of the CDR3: TGCGCCAGCAGTCGAGGACTAGCGGGTGGGAATACGCAGTATTTT. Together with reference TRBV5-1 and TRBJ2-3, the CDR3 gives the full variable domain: KAGVTQTPRYLIKTRGQQVTLSCSPISGHRSVSWYQQTPGQGLQFLFEYFSETQRNKGNFPGRFSGRQFSNSRSEMNVSTLELGDSALYLCASSRGLAGGNTQYFGPGTRLTVL.

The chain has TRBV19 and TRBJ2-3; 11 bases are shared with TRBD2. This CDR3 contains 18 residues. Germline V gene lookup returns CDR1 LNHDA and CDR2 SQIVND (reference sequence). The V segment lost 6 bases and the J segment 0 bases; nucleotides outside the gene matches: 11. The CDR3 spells CASRGASGRTGSTDTQYF. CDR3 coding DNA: TGTGCCAGTAGGGGGGCTAGCGGGAGGACCGGAAGCACAGATACGCAGTATTTT.

The CDR3 nucleotides read TGTGCCAGCAGCTTAGTAGTCAGGCCCCACACCGGGGAGCTGTTTTTT. As protein: CASSLVVRPHTGELFF. The rearrangement links TRBV7-8 to TRBJ2-2; unclear D gene. The CDR3 loop spans 16 amino acids. CDR1 and CDR2 from the germline V gene are SGHVS and FQNEAQ. Trimming pared 1 base from V and 3 bases from J, leaving 12 bases between.

CDR3 nucleotide sequence: TGTGCCAGCAGTTCTGTTCACAGGAACACTGAAGCTTTCTTT. This sequence encodes CASSSVHRNTEAFF. The chain couples TRBV6-2 or TRBV6-3 to TRBJ1-1; D is undetermined. Germline values: CDR1 MNHEY, CDR2 SVGEGT. Trimming took 4 bases from V and 1 from J, leaving 10 bases between them. The CDR3 is 14 residues long.

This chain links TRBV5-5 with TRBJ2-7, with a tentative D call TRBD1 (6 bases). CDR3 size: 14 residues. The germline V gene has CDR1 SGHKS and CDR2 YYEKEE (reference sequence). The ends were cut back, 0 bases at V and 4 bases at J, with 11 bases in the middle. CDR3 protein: CASSLARGSYEQYF. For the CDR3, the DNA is TGTGCCAGCAGCTTGGCCAGGGGTTCGTACGAGCAGTACTTC.

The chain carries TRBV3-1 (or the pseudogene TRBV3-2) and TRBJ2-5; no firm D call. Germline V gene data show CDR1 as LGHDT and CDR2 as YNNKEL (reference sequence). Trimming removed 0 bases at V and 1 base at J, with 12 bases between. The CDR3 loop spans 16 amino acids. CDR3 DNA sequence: TGTGCCAGCAGCCAAGATGAAGGACCCAGCCAAGAGACCCAGTACTTC. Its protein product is CASSQDEGPSQETQYF.

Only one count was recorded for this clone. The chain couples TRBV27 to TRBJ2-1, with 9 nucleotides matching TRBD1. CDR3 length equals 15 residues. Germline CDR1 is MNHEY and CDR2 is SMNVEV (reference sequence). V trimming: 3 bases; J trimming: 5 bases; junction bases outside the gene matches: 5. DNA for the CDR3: TGTGCCAGCAGTTTCGGGACAGGGACCAACAATGAGCAGTTCTTC. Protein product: CASSFGTGTNNEQFF.

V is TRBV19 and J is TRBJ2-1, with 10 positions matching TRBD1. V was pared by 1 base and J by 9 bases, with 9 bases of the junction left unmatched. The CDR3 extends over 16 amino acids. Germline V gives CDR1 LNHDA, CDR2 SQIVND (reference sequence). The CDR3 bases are TGTGCCAGTAGTATAGCGGGACAGGGGATTGGGAGTGAGCAGTTCTTC. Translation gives CASSIAGQGIGSEQFF.

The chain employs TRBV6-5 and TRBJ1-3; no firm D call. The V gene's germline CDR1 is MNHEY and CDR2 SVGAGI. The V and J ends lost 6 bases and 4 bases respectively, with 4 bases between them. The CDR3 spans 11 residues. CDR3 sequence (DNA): TGTGCCAGCAGGACAGGAAACACCATATATTTT. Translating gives CASRTGNTIYF.

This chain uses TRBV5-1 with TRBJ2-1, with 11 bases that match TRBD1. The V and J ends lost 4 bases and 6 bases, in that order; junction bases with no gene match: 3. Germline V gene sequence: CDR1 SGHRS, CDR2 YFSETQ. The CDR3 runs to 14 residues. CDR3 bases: TGCGCCAGCAGCCCCGGGACAGGGGGCAATGAGCAGTTCTTC. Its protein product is CASSPGTGGNEQFF.

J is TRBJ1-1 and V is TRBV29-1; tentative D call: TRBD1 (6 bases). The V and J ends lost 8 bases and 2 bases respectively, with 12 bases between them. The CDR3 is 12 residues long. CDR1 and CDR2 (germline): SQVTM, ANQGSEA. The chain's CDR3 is CSLRTENTEAFF. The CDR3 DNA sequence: TGCAGCCTTCGGACAGAAAACACTGAAGCTTTCTTT. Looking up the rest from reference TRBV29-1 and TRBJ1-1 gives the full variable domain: SAVISQKPSRDICQRGTSLTIQCQVDSQVTMMFWYRQQPGQSLTLIATANQGSEATYESGFVIDKFPISRPNLTFSTLTVSNMSPEDSSIYLCSLRTENTEAFFGQGTRLTVV.

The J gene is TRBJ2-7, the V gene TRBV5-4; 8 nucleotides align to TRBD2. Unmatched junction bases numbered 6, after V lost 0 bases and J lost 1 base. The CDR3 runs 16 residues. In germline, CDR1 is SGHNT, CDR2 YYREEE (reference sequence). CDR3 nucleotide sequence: TGTGCCAGCAGCTTGGGGGCGGGAGGCGGTTCCTACGAGCAGTACTTC. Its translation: CASSLGAGGGSYEQYF.

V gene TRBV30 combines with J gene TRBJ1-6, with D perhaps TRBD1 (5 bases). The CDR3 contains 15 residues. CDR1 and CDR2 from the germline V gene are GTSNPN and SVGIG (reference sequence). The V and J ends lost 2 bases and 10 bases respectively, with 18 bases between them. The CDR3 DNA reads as TGTGCCTGGAGTTCCAGCCAAGGGGCGAGATCACCCCTCCACTTT. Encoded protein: CAWSSSQGARSPLHF.

CDR3 bases: TGTGCCTGGTCCCGGGACATCACCGAGCAGTACTTC. Translation gives CAWSRDITEQYF. The rearrangement uses TRBV30 and TRBJ2-7; tentatively, D is TRBD1 (6 bases). V was cut by 5 bases and J by 6 bases, with 14 bases left in between. CDR3 length: 12 amino acids. The V gene's germline CDR1 is GTSNPN and CDR2 SVGIG (reference sequence).

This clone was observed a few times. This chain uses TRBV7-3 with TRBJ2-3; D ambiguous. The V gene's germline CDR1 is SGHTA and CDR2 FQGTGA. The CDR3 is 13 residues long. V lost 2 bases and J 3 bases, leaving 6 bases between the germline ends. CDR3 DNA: TGTGCCAGCAGCTTAGAGGTAACAGATACGCAGTATTTT. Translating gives CASSLEVTDTQYF.

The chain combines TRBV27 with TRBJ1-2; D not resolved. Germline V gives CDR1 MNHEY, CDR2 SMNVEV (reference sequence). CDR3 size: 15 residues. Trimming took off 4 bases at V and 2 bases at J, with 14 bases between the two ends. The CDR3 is CASSSLGRLNYGYTF. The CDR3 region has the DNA TGTGCCAGCAGTTCCCTAGGGCGGCTAAACTATGGCTACACCTTC.

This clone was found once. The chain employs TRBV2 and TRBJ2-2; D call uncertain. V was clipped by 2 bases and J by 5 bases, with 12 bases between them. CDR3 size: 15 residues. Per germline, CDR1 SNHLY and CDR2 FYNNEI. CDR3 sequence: CASSEIGSQTGELFF. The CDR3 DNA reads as TGTGCCAGCAGTGAAATTGGGTCACAAACCGGGGAGCTGTTTTTT.